The 15 T cell receptor beta chains listed next were all sequenced from one sample in a study of neurological immune-mediated disorders. From the 5' RACE reads, TCRdb called clonotypes with MiXCR, one entry per CDR3 protein. The table lists roughly 70,000 distinct CDR3 sequences, around 5.5% of them singletons. What was sequenced was PBMCs. All receptors come from a woman aged 25 to 39 with multiple sclerosis.

This clonotype was observed a handful of times. This clone may be a read error of a much larger clone one base away. The V call is TRBV12-3 or TRBV12-4, the J call TRBJ2-1, with no clear D. V was pared by 7 bases and J by 9 bases, with 13 bases between. The CDR3 loop spans 12 amino acids. The CDR3 reads CASNRIAGEQFF. The CDR3 DNA follows: TGTGCCAGCAATCGAATAGCTGGTGAGCAGTTCTTC.

This clonotype has ten or more counts. The genes are TRBV29-1 and TRBJ2-1; 7 positions match TRBD1. The trim removed 1 base at V and 2 bases at J, leaving 2 bases unmatched. The CDR3 spans 14 residues. The V gene's germline CDR1 is SQVTM and CDR2 ANQGSEA. The CDR3 DNA reads as TGCAGCGTTGAAGTGCAGGGGGCCTACAATGAGCAGTTCTTC. It codes for CSVEVQGAYNEQFF.

The table lists this clonotype with a few counts. The chain carries TRBV5-4 and TRBJ2-3; 7 bases fit TRBD2. CDR1 SGHNT and CDR2 YYREEE come from the germline V gene (reference sequence). V lost 5 bases to trimming and J lost 4 bases; unmatched junction nucleotides: 4. The CDR3 covers 13 residues. For the CDR3, the DNA is TGTGCCAGCAGGGGGGGGGAGTCAGATACGCAGTATTTT. It codes for CASRGGESDTQYF.

This clonotype was seen many times. V usage is TRBV10-2 and J usage is TRBJ2-3; TRBD1 matches 8 bases. The CDR3 has 16 amino acids. The germline gives CDR1 WSHSY, CDR2 SAAADI. The ends lost 7 bases at V and 3 bases at J; junction bases unmatched: 12. The CDR3 nucleotides are TGCGCCAGCACCTCGAGGACAGGGCGATCAACAGATACGCAGTATTTT. Translated, it gives CASTSRTGRSTDTQYF.

This clonotype came up many times. The rearrangement joins TRBV20-1 to TRBJ2-7, with 7 bases aligning to TRBD1. This CDR3 spans 14 amino acids. Unmatched junction bases numbered 7, after V lost 4 bases and J lost 1 base. Germline CDR1 and CDR2: DFQATT and SNEGSKA (reference sequence). The CDR3 protein is CSATTGAESYEQYF. The CDR3 coding sequence is TGCAGTGCTACTACAGGGGCCGAATCCTACGAGCAGTACTTC.

This clonotype was counted ten times or more. The rearrangement joins TRBV9 to TRBJ2-3; D unclear. Trimming stripped 4 bases from V and 2 bases from J, with 2 bases between. The CDR3 is 11 amino acids. Germline V gene lookup returns CDR1 SGDLS and CDR2 YYNGEE. The CDR3 sequence: CASSYTDTQYF. In DNA, the CDR3 is TGTGCCAGCAGCTACACAGATACGCAGTATTTT.

The chain carries TRBV20-1 and TRBJ1-1, with 9 positions matching TRBD1. The CDR3 runs to 17 residues. Trimming removed 8 bases from V and 0 bases from J; junction bases left unmatched: 16. The germline gives CDR1 DFQATT, CDR2 SNEGSKA (reference sequence). The CDR3 DNA reads as TGCAGTCACTGGGGACAGGGTATTACTACCGTGAACACTGAAGCTTTCTTT. This gives the protein CSHWGQGITTVNTEAFF.

Many counts were recorded for this clonotype. This chain joins TRBV7-2 and TRBJ1-3; maybe TRBD1 (6 bases). The CDR3 runs 13 residues. Germline CDR1 and CDR2: SGHTA and FQGNSA. V was trimmed by 6 bases and J by 8 bases, leaving 14 bases between them. The CDR3 bases are TGTGCCAGCAGTCTAGGGGGGGACTACACCATATATTTT. It specifies CASSLGGDYTIYF. Full variable domain (outside the CDR3, taken from reference TRBV7-2 and TRBJ1-3): GAGVSQSPSNKVTEKGKDVELRCDPISGHTALYWYRQSLGQGLEFLIYFQGNSAPDKSGLPSDRFSAERTGGSVSTLTIQRTQQEDSAVYLCASSLGGDYTIYFGEGSWLTVV.

This clonotype was observed a handful of times. Relative to the germline gene, one junction end is altered; a read error may explain this. This rearrangement joins TRBV7-6 to TRBJ1-5; 7 bases are shared with TRBD1. The CDR3 is 15 amino acids. In germline, CDR1 is SGHVS, CDR2 FNYEAQ. In DNA form, the CDR3 reads TGTGCCAGCAGCCCTACATTCGGACAGGATCAGCCCCAGAATTTT. Translating it yields CASSPTFGQDQPQNF.

This clonotype was counted at least ten times. This chain connects TRBV20-1 to TRBJ1-1; TRBD1 is a possible D gene (6 bases). Germline V gives CDR1 DFQATT, CDR2 SNEGSKA (reference sequence). V lost 4 bases and J 3 bases, leaving 12 bases between the germline ends. The CDR3 is 13 amino acids. CDR3 region: CSATHRVDTEAFF. For the CDR3, the DNA is TGCAGTGCTACCCACAGGGTTGACACTGAAGCTTTCTTT.

This clonotype was seen at least ten times. This rearrangement joins TRBV6-5 to TRBJ1-1; D uncertain. Trimming stripped 4 bases from V and 10 bases from J, with 22 bases between. The CDR3 sequence is 15 residues long. The germline gives CDR1 MNHEY, CDR2 SVGAGI. CDR3 nucleotide sequence: TGTGCCAGCAGTTCCCCATTTGTAAAGGGATGGGTAGCTTTCTTT. As protein: CASSSPFVKGWVAFF.

This rearrangement joins TRBV18 to TRBJ1-2; no reliable D call. This CDR3 has 13 amino acids. With 5 bases removed from V and 0 bases from J, the gap between germline ends came to 7 bases. The germline V gene encodes CDR1 KGHSH and CDR2 LQKENI. Written as DNA, the CDR3 is TGTGCCAGCTCAGAACGGACTAACTATGGCTACACCTTC. Translated: CASSERTNYGYTF.

This clonotype was detected many times. The V and J genes are TRBV11-2 and TRBJ2-3; maybe TRBD2 (6 bases). Trimming stripped 3 bases from V and 5 bases from J, with 15 bases between. CDR1 SGHAT and CDR2 FQNNGV come from the germline V gene. This CDR3 is 15 amino acids long. As DNA, the CDR3 is TGTGCCAGCAGCTTTTTTCGGGGGTATGGAGATACGCAGTATTTT. Translation: CASSFFRGYGDTQYF. Variable domain in full (rest from reference TRBV11-2 and TRBJ2-3): EAGVAQSPRYKIIEKRQSVAFWCNPISGHATLYWYQQILGQGPKLLIQFQNNGVVDDSQLPKDRFSAERLKGVDSTLKIQPAKLEDSAVYLCASSFFRGYGDTQYFGPGTRLTVL.

This chain uses TRBV18 with TRBJ1-1; 9 nucleotides align to TRBD1. Germline V lookup: CDR1 KGHSH, CDR2 LQKENI. The CDR3 is made up of 16 amino acids. The V and J ends lost 4 bases and 5 bases, in that order; junction bases with no gene match: 11. The CDR3, as DNA: TGTGCCAGCTCACAGTTCCAGGGACAGGGTCGGACTGAAGCTTTCTTT. Protein product: CASSQFQGQGRTEAFF.

A remark on this clonotype: A much larger clone sits a single nucleotide away, making a read error possible. The chain employs TRBV7-9 and TRBJ1-1; D call uncertain. The CDR3 loop spans 13 amino acids. In germline, CDR1 is SEHNR, CDR2 FQNEAQ (reference sequence). The ends were cut back, 5 bases at V and 3 bases at J, with 10 bases in the middle. This chain's CDR3 is CASSIGKDTEAFF. The CDR3 nucleotides are TGTGCCAGCAGCATCGGAAAGGACACTGAAGCTTTCTTT. Filled out from reference TRBV7-9 and TRBJ1-1, the complete variable domain reads DTGVSQNPRHKITKRGQNVTFRCDPISEHNRLYWYRQTLGQGPEFLTYFQNEAQLEKSRLLSDRFSAERPKGSFSTLEIQRTEQGDSAMYLCASSIGKDTEAFFGQGTRLTVV.